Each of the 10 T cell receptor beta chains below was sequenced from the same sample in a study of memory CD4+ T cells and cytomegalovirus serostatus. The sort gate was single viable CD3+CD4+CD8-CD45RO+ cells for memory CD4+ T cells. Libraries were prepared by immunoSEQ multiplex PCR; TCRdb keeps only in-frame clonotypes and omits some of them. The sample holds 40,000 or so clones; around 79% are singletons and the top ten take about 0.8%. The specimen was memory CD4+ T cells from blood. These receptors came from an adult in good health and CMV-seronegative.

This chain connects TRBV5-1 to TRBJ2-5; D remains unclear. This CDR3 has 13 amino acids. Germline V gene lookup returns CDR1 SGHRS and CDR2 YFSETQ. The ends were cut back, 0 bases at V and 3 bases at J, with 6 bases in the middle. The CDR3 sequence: CASSLGVEETQYF. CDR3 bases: TGCGCCAGCAGCTTGGGAGTCGAAGAGACCCAGTACTTC.

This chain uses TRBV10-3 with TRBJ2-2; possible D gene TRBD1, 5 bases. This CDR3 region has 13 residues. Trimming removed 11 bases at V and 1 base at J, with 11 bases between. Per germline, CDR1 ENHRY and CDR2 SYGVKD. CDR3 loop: CASQTGNTGELFF. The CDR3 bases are TGTGCCTCTCAAACAGGGAACACCGGGGAGCTGTTTTTT.

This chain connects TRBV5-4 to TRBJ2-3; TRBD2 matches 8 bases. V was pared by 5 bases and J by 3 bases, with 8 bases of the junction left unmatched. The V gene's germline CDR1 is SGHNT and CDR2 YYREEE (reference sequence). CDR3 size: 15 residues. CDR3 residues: CASSTERGRTDTQYF. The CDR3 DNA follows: TGTGCCAGCAGTACTGAGCGGGGGAGGACAGATACGCAGTATTTT.

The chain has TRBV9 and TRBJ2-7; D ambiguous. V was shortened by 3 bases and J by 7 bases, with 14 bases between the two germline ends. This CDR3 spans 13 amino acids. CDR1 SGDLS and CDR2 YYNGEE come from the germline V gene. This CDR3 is CASSGPRMEEQYF. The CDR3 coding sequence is TGTGCCAGCAGCGGCCCCCGGATGGAGGAGCAGTACTTC.

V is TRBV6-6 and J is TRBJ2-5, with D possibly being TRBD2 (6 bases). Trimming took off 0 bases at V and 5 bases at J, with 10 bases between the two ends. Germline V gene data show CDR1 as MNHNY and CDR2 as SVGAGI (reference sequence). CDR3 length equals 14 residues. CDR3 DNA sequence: TGTGCCAGCAGTTACTCGAGACTAGGGGAGACCCAGTACTTC. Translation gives CASSYSRLGETQYF.

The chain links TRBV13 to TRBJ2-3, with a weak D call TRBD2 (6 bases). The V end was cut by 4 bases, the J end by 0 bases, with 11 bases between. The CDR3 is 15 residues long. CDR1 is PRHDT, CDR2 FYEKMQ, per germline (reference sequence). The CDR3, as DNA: TGTGCCAGCAGCTCGACCGGGACTAGCACAGATACGCAGTATTTT. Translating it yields CASSSTGTSTDTQYF.

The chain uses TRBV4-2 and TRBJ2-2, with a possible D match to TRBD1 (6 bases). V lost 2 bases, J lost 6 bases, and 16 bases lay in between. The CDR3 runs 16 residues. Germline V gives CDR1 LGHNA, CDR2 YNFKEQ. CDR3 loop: CASSQTPVGGAGELFF. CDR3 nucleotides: TGTGCCAGCAGCCAAACCCCAGTAGGGGGAGCCGGGGAGCTGTTTTTT.

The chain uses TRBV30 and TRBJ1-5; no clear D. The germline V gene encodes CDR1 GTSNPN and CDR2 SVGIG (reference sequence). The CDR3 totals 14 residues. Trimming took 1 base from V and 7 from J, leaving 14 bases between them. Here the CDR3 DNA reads TGTGCCTGGAGTGCAGCAGTGGGGTACCAGCCCCAGCATTTT. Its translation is CAWSAAVGYQPQHF.

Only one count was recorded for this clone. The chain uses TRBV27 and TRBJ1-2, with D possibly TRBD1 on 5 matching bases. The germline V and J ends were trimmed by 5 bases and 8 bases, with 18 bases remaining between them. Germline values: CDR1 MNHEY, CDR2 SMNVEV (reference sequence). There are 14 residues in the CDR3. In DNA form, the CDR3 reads TGTGCCAGCAGTCCTGGGACGCAGCCGCTCGGCTACACCTTC. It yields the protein CASSPGTQPLGYTF.

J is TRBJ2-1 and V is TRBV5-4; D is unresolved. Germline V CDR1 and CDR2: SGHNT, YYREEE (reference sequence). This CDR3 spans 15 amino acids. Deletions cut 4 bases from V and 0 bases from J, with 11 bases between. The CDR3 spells CASSHSISSYNEQFF. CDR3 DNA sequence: TGTGCCAGCAGCCATTCCATAAGCTCCTACAATGAGCAGTTCTTC. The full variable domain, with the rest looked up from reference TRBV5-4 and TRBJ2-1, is ETGVTQSPTHLIKTRGQQVTLRCSSQSGHNTVSWYQQALGQGPQFIFQYYREEENGRGNFPPRFSGLQFPNYSSELNVNALELDDSALYLCASSHSISSYNEQFFGPGTRLTVL.